Given below is one T cell receptor (beta chain) in context. The antigen remains undetermined. TCRdb used MiXCR to reprocess the RT-PCR reads, holding one entry per CDR3 protein. The table lists about 580,000 distinct CDR3 sequences, around 13% of them singletons. The CDR3 contains 14 residues. Trimming cost V 3 bases and J 2 bases, with 11 bases left between them. CDR1 is SGHTA and CDR2 is FQGNSA in the germline V gene. The record originates from a study of response to subunit inactivated influenza vaccine. Overall study findings and caveats: Authors suggested that a seasonal influenza vaccination recruits few new T cells each time.

This TCR came from a man aged 50 to 60 who received an inactivated influenza vaccine. The sequences come from PBMCs from blood, collected 11 to 12 days after vaccination. The chain is built from TRBV7-2 and TRBJ2-7; possible D gene TRBD1, 6 bases. The DNA for the CDR3 is TGTGCCAGCAGCTTGTACAGGGACGCCTACGAGCAGTACTTC. Its protein product is CASSLYRDAYEQYF.